This T cell receptor beta chain is from a study of blood T cell repertoires in COVID-19 (dated by TCRdb to about 2020). The study in broad terms: Samples from collaborators originated in the United States, Italy and Spain and spanned both the acute and convalescent phases of COVID-19. The material from the prospective study consisted of cDNA or gDNA derived from T cells, B-cell-depleted T cells, or PBMCs. The repertoires were released in a freely available public database meant as a resource for research on the immune response to SARS-CoV-2. Subjects who had been exposed to COVID-19, were actively infected with it, or had recovered from it provided the deeply sampled blood TCRbeta repertoires that made up the dataset. Where HLA class I and class II types were available, the types were taken from metadata supplied by the sample provider, not from assay-based typing. Samples were obtained from the ongoing ImmuneRACE study (first 160 participants) and from 1,254 subjects provided by 6 global collaborators. The sample metadata nearly always contained a de-identified subject ID, COVID-19 status, age in years and sex. Broad study findings and their caveats: Clinical and demographic metadata were provided uncurated, with the amount varying by source and participant.

TCRbeta CDR3 regions were amplified from genomic DNA using the immunoSEQ Assay, a bias-controlled multiplex PCR. The paper's processing steps were these. Within the assay, amplification of reference gene primers was used to estimate how many nucleated cells each sample contained. To quantify the absolute abundance of each unique TCRbeta CDR3 rearrangement, sequence reads were collapsed and filtered. Productive Simpson clonality was computed per sample as the square root of Simpson's diversity index over productive rearrangements. TCRdb mirrors the immuneACCESS table, restricted to in-frame sequences. Some clones are absent from its copies; in checked studies, under half trace to an unresolved V gene, and the reason for the others is unknown. That table is the source of V, J and clone size, and D and trimming were worked out from the DNA. This sample lists approximately 59,000 clones; around 83% were detected once. The top ten clonotypes cover around 3.7% of the sample.

The V and J ends are trimmed by 6 bases and 4 bases, leaving 7 bases between them. The CDR3 holds 11 amino acids from the cysteine to the phenylalanine. Of all the DNA, just the CDR3 is kept, 33 bases in frame from base 1. According to the germline V gene, CDR1 reads SNHLY and CDR2 reads FYNNEI. Whole blood was collected in K2EDTA tubes by collaborating institutions according to the institutions' own protocols. For TCRbeta analysis, collaborator samples were shipped as frozen whole blood, as isolated PBMCs, or as DNA extracted from either sample type. About this clone: It lacks a known antigen. The record has no base qualities; no much larger clone is one base away.

The specimen sequenced was peripheral blood. The clonotype comes from an elderly woman with acute or convalescent COVID-19. The chain uses TRBV2 and TRBJ2-7; the D gene is unclear. CDR3 reads: CASSQKYEQYF. The DNA sequence is TGTGCCAGCAGCCAGAAATACGAGCAGTACTTC.